Below, one T cell receptor beta chain is given with its context. Uncontrolled infection, other autoimmune disease, pregnancy and lactation each barred patients from inclusion. Diagnoses were made from clinical symptoms, serum measures (thyroxine and TRAb), thyroid ultrasound and orbital computed tomography. The sample originates from a study of T cells in Graves' hyperthyroidism and ophthalmopathy. RNA transcripts served as the template for amplifying TCR beta CDR3 regions. TCR CDR3 underwent first-round RT-PCR with the HTBI primer set. Using its own MiXCR run on the multiplex PCR reads, TCRdb lists one record per CDR3 protein. The table includes 500,000 to 600,000 distinct CDR3 sequences, just under 20% detected once. V lost 4 bases and J lost 3, with 14 bases in between. The CDR3 is 14 residues long. CDR1 and CDR2 from the germline V gene are SGHRS and YFSETQ.

This rearrangement joins TRBV5-1 to TRBJ2-7; D call uncertain. Sequencing used blood. This TCR derives from a man aged 40-55 years with Graves' ophthalmopathy. CDR3 amino acids: CASSRQSSSYEQYF. DNA of the CDR3: TGCGCCAGCAGCCGGCAGAGTAGCAGCTACGAGCAGTACTTC. The full variable domain, in which reference TRBV5-1 and TRBJ2-7 provide the parts outside the CDR3, is KAGVTQTPRYLIKTRGQQVTLSCSPISGHRSVSWYQQTPGQGLQFLFEYFSETQRNKGNFPGRFSGRQFSNSRSEMNVSTLELGDSALYLCASSRQSSSYEQYFGPGTRLTVT.